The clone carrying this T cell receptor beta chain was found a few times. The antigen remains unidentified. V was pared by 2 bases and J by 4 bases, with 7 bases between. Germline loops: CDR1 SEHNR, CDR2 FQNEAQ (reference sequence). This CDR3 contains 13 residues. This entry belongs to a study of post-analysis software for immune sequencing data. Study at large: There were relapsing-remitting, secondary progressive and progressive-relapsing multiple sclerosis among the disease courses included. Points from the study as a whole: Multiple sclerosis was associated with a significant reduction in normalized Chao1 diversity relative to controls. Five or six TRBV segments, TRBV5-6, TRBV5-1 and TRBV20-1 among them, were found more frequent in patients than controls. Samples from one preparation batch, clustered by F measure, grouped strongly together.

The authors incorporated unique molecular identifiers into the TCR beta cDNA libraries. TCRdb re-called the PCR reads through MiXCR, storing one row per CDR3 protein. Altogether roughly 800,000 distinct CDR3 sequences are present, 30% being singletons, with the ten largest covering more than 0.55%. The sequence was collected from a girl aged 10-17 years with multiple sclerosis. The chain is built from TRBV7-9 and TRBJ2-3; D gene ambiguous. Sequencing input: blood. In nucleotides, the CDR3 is TGTGCCAGCAGCTTAAGTCCGTCAGATACGCAGTATTTT. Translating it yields CASSLSPSDTQYF.